This T cell receptor beta chain was obtained from a study of blood T cell repertoires in COVID-19. Study-level background: Acute-phase and convalescent COVID-19 samples originated in the United States, Italy and Spain. Sample material is recorded as cDNA or gDNA derived from T cells, B-cell-depleted T cells, or PBMCs.

TCRdb keeps only in-frame clones here, not all; method: immunoSEQ multiplex PCR. Of roughly 200,000 clones listed, roughly 86% are singletons. Germline values: CDR1 MNHEY, CDR2 SVGAGI. Losses at the gene ends were 6 bases for V and 5 bases for J; bases not matched to a gene: 9. The CDR3 length is 14 residues. Living in 24 US areas, the participants were between roughly 18 and 95 years of age. The source material was PBMCs or T cells enriched from blood (not recorded which). This clonotype originated in a woman in her thirties with acute COVID-19. The chain combines TRBV6-5 with TRBJ1-2, with 7 bases fitting TRBD1. CDR3 residues: CASRSQGLGYGYTF. CDR3 in DNA: TGTGCCAGCAGGTCACAGGGGTTGGGGTATGGCTACACCTTC.